Shown below are 30 T cell receptor beta chains from a single sample sequenced in a study of somatic mutations in cytotoxic T cells in rheumatoid arthritis (dated 2017 in TCRdb). The library was generated by the immunoSEQ multiplex PCR assay. TCRdb carries this immuneACCESS record with in-frame sequences only. Its versions omit some clonotypes, under half of them owing to an unresolved V gene in the studies checked, with the rest unexplained. For this sample the table gives almost 20,000 clones, of which 85% to 90% were detected only once. The leading ten clones occupy roughly 15% of the sample. The specimen sequenced was CD8+ T cells sorted from blood. Receptors were obtained from a man in his forties in good health.

The chain uses TRBV7-3 and TRBJ2-7; D may be TRBD2 (5 bases). Germline V CDR1 and CDR2: SGHTA, FQGTGA. The V gene lost 0 bases and the J gene lost 7 bases, with 10 bases spanning the gap. The CDR3 totals 13 residues. The CDR3 region is CASSLTWEREQYF. CDR3 coding DNA: TGTGCCAGCAGCTTAACATGGGAGAGGGAGCAGTACTTC.

The chain couples TRBV27 to TRBJ1-1; maybe TRBD1 (6 bases). Germline assignment: CDR1 MNHEY and CDR2 SMNVEV (reference sequence). This CDR3 is 14 amino acids long. The V end was cut by 2 bases, the J end by 10 bases, with 17 bases between. Here the CDR3 reads CASSLRGQQTGAFF. The CDR3 DNA follows: TGTGCCAGCAGTTTACGAGGACAGCAAACAGGAGCTTTCTTT.

This chain connects TRBV7-2 to TRBJ1-2; 7 bases agree with TRBD1. There are 15 residues in the CDR3. J gave up 5 bases and V 0 bases, and 6 bases lay outside the gene matches. Germline V gene sequence: CDR1 SGHTA, CDR2 FQGNSA. In nucleotides, the CDR3 is TGTGCCAGCAGCTTAGCGCTAGGGGGCGTATATGGCTACACCTTC. Protein: CASSLALGGVYGYTF.

This clone was counted a single time. The CDR3 loop reads CASSFGFYNEQFF. The CDR3 coding sequence is TGTGCCAGCAGTTTTGGGTTCTACAATGAGCAGTTCTTC. The V and J genes are TRBV27 and TRBJ2-1, with D unresolved. The V gene lost 3 bases and the J gene lost 3 bases, with 6 bases spanning the gap. Looked up from germline, CDR1 is MNHEY and CDR2 is SMNVEV (reference sequence). The CDR3 sequence is 13 residues long.

The chain is built from TRBV27 and TRBJ2-5, with TRBD2 identical over 8 bases. This CDR3 has 15 amino acids. Germline V gives CDR1 MNHEY, CDR2 SMNVEV (reference sequence). The ends lost 2 bases at V and 2 bases at J; junction bases unmatched: 4. The CDR3 DNA reads TGTGCCAGCAGTTTAAGCGGGAGCCTTCAAGAGACCCAGTACTTC. This sequence encodes CASSLSGSLQETQYF.

This chain connects TRBV9 to TRBJ2-7; 10 positions match TRBD2. Germline values: CDR1 SGDLS, CDR2 YYNGEE. CDR3 length equals 15 residues. Trimming took 3 bases from V and 9 from J; bases not matched to a gene: 12. CDR3 coding DNA: TGTGCCAGCAGCGAAGGGACTAGCGAGAGTATGTGGCAGTACTTC. As protein: CASSEGTSESMWQYF.

V usage is TRBV4-3 and J usage is TRBJ2-1; weak D call: TRBD2 (6 bases). The V and J ends lost 1 base and 5 bases respectively, with 15 bases between them. Germline lookup yields CDR1 LGHNA and CDR2 YSLEER. This CDR3 has 16 residues. CDR3 bases: TGCGCCAGCAGCCAAGTCTTGGGGGAGGACCACAATGAGCAGTTCTTC. Residues: CASSQVLGEDHNEQFF.

This chain links TRBV18 with TRBJ2-5; unclear D gene. The length of the CDR3 is 13 residues. CDR1 KGHSH and CDR2 LQKENI come from the germline V gene. V was pared by 0 bases and J by 3 bases, with 5 bases between. CDR3 sequence (DNA): TGTGCCAGCTCACCACCCCAAGAAGAGACCCAGTACTTC. As protein: CASSPPQEETQYF.

J is TRBJ2-7 and V is TRBV4-3; 7 bases are a match to TRBD1. J was trimmed by 7 bases and V by 0 bases; bases with no gene match: 9. Germline V gives CDR1 LGHNA, CDR2 YSLEER. The CDR3 totals 15 residues. The CDR3 bases are TGCGCCAGCAGCCAAGACGGGCTAGCCAGGGGGGAGCAGTACTTC. Residues: CASSQDGLARGEQYF.

The J gene is TRBJ2-4, the V gene TRBV5-4; weak D call: TRBD2 (5 bases). The CDR3 is 15 amino acids. The V gene's germline CDR1 is SGHNT and CDR2 YYREEE (reference sequence). V was trimmed by 4 bases and J by 4 bases, leaving 15 bases between them. The CDR3 sequence is CASSGMERTKNIQYF. The CDR3 nucleotides read TGTGCCAGCAGCGGTATGGAGCGGACTAAAAACATTCAGTACTTC.

The chain joins TRBV27 to TRBJ1-2, with D perhaps matching TRBD1 (6 bases). The CDR3 is 14 amino acids. V lost 0 bases to trimming and J lost 2 bases, with 7 bases between them. Germline values: CDR1 MNHEY, CDR2 SMNVEV (reference sequence). CDR3 in DNA: TGTGCCAGCAGTTTATCAGGGGGGAACTATGGCTACACCTTC. Translating it yields CASSLSGGNYGYTF.

This sequence joins TRBV27 and TRBJ1-5; 7 nucleotides agree with TRBD1. The germline V gene has CDR1 MNHEY and CDR2 SMNVEV (reference sequence). CDR3 length equals 14 residues. The ends lost 6 bases at V and 7 bases at J; junction bases unmatched: 9. CDR3 bases: TGTGCCAGCAGCCTAGGGAGGGGGCGGCAGCCCCAGCATTTT. This sequence encodes CASSLGRGRQPQHF.

This chain connects TRBV14 to TRBJ1-2; D gene unclear. Germline assignment: CDR1 SGHDN and CDR2 FVKESK. V lost 3 bases and J lost 8, with 13 bases in between. This CDR3 has 13 residues. CDR3 loop: CASSQWPARGYTF. CDR3 nucleotides: TGTGCCAGCAGCCAGTGGCCGGCGCGAGGCTACACCTTC.

The rearrangement uses TRBV12-5 and TRBJ2-1; tentative D call: TRBD2 (5 bases). The V gene lost 9 bases and the J gene lost 8 bases, with 20 bases spanning the gap. Germline V CDR1 and CDR2: LGHNT, FRNRAP. This CDR3 is 14 amino acids long. The CDR3 nucleotides are TGTGCTAGCCATATCACGGGGATGTACCATGAGCAGTTCTTC. Translated, it gives CASHITGMYHEQFF. Together with reference TRBV12-5 and TRBJ2-1, the CDR3 gives the full variable domain: DARVTQTPRHKVTEMGQEVTMRCQPILGHNTVFWYRQTMMQGLELLAYFRNRAPLDDSGMPKDRFSAEMPDATLATLKIQPSEPRDSAVYFCASHITGMYHEQFFGPGTRLTVL.

The chain carries TRBV19 and TRBJ2-1; 13 bases line up with TRBD2. V shed 7 bases, J shed 8 bases, and the junction held 8 bases outside the gene matches. The CDR3 runs to 15 residues. Per the germline V gene, CDR1 is LNHDA and CDR2 is SQIVND (reference sequence). DNA for the CDR3: TGTGCCAGTATCCCTGGGACTAGCGGGACCTATGAGCAGTTCTTC. Translation gives CASIPGTSGTYEQFF.

The rearrangement uses TRBV28 and TRBJ2-2; D unresolved. The CDR3 runs 13 residues. The V gene's germline CDR1 is MDHEN and CDR2 SYDVKM. Trimming cost V 6 bases and J 3 bases, with 8 bases left between them. The chain's CDR3 is CASRVWDTGELFF. The DNA for the CDR3 is TGTGCCAGCAGAGTTTGGGACACCGGGGAGCTGTTTTTT.

This clone was seen a handful of times. The rearrangement links TRBV25-1 to TRBJ2-7; D perhaps matches TRBD2 (6 bases). CDR1 and CDR2 from the germline V gene are MGHDK and SYGVNS. The CDR3 spans 14 residues. V shed 0 bases and J shed 2 bases, with 8 bases lying between them. The CDR3 coding sequence is TGTGCCAGCAGTGAATATTCGGGGGCCTACGAGCAGTACTTC. It specifies CASSEYSGAYEQYF.

This chain connects TRBV13 to TRBJ2-3, with D possibly TRBD2 on 6 matching bases. The CDR3 spans 16 residues. CDR1 and CDR2 from the germline V gene are PRHDT and FYEKMQ (reference sequence). V was shortened by 5 bases and J by 7 bases, with 22 bases between the two germline ends. As DNA, the CDR3 is TGTGCCAGCAGCGCCGTCGGGACTGGCCCACAGAATACGCAGTATTTT. Encoded protein: CASSAVGTGPQNTQYF.

The chain employs TRBV11-2 and TRBJ2-5, with a tentative D call TRBD2 (5 bases). The germline V gene encodes CDR1 SGHAT and CDR2 FQNNGV. The CDR3 covers 14 residues. Trimming pared 6 bases from V and 2 bases from J, leaving 13 bases between. The CDR3 bases are TGTGCCAGCAGAAAAAAATGGGAGCAAGAGACCCAGTACTTC. It is translated as CASRKKWEQETQYF.

This clone was recorded a few times. The genes are TRBV7-9 and TRBJ1-1, with 8 bases that match TRBD1. CDR3 size: 16 residues. CDR1 is SEHNR and CDR2 is FQNEAQ in the germline V gene (reference sequence). With 5 bases clipped from V and 1 base from J, the junction kept 9 bases outside the gene matches. Written as DNA, the CDR3 is TGTGCCAGCAGCGACACTAGGACAGGGAAGAACACTGAAGCTTTCTTT. It encodes CASSDTRTGKNTEAFF.

This sequence joins TRBV7-2 and TRBJ2-1; D ambiguous. Trimming cost V 5 bases and J 3 bases, with 17 bases left between them. Germline V gives CDR1 SGHTA, CDR2 FQGNSA. The CDR3 length is 16 residues. CDR3 coding DNA: TGTGCCAGCAGCCCTCTGGGTCGATTCCGCTACAATGAGCAGTTCTTC. It encodes CASSPLGRFRYNEQFF.

The rearrangement links TRBV7-2 to TRBJ2-3, with D possibly TRBD2 on 5 matching bases. Germline V gene lookup returns CDR1 SGHTA and CDR2 FQGNSA. The CDR3 covers 16 residues. Trimming shortened V by 1 base and J by 3 bases, and 14 bases separated the two germline ends. The CDR3 sequence: CASSLEWELVTDTQYF. DNA for the CDR3: TGTGCCAGCAGCTTAGAGTGGGAGTTGGTGACAGATACGCAGTATTTT.

This clone occurred once. V usage is TRBV6-5 and J usage is TRBJ2-1; no definite D call. Germline V gene data show CDR1 as MNHEY and CDR2 as SVGAGI. Trimming left V 0 bases short and J 4 bases short, with 7 bases between. The CDR3 has 14 amino acids. The CDR3 DNA follows: TGTGCCAGCAGTTACTCGACCGAGTACAATGAGCAGTTCTTC. This codes for CASSYSTEYNEQFF.

The chain employs TRBV5-8 and TRBJ2-7; the D is unclear. The CDR3 consists of 10 residues. Trimming took off 4 bases at V and 4 bases at J, with 3 bases between the two ends. The germline CDR1 and CDR2 sequences are SGHTS and YDEGEE. The CDR3 here is CASSAYEQYF. The DNA for the CDR3 is TGTGCCAGCAGCGCGTACGAGCAGTACTTC. The variable domain in full, with the rest retrieved from reference TRBV5-8 and TRBJ2-7, is EAGVTQSPTHLIKTRGQQATLRCSPISGHTSVYWYQQALGLGLQFLLWYDEGEERNRGNFPPRFSGRQFPNYSSELNVNALELEDSALYLCASSAYEQYFGPGTRLTVT.

The chain couples TRBV2 to TRBJ2-7; TRBD1 agrees at 7 bases. V shed 9 bases and J 0 bases; nucleotides not matched to a gene: 5. This CDR3 spans 13 amino acids. In germline, CDR1 is SNHLY, CDR2 FYNNEI. CDR3 bases: TGTGCCAGTTCGTGGACAGGCTCCTACGAGCAGTACTTC. Translation: CASSWTGSYEQYF.

The gene calls are TRBV7-9 and TRBJ2-7, with D perhaps given as TRBD1 or TRBD2 (5 bases each). The V gene's germline CDR1 is SEHNR and CDR2 FQNEAQ (reference sequence). V dropped 3 bases and J dropped 3 bases, with 12 bases sitting between them. The CDR3 consists of 14 residues. This CDR3 reads CASSFGTAGYEQYF. For the CDR3, the DNA is TGTGCCAGCAGCTTCGGGACGGCTGGCTACGAGCAGTACTTC.

This rearrangement joins TRBV4-3 to TRBJ2-1; D unclear. The CDR3 extends over 13 amino acids. V shed 4 bases and J shed 7 bases, with 11 bases lying between them. Germline V gene data show CDR1 as LGHNA and CDR2 as YSLEER. CDR3 nucleotides: TGCGCCAGCAGCCCTATACCCCGGAATGAGCAGTTCTTC. Its protein is CASSPIPRNEQFF.

This clone has only one observation. This rearrangement joins TRBV27 to TRBJ1-6, with 7 bases that match TRBD1. Germline V lookup: CDR1 MNHEY, CDR2 SMNVEV (reference sequence). V shed 6 bases, J shed 5 bases, and the junction held 4 bases outside the gene matches. The CDR3 covers 14 residues. CDR3 protein: CASRTGTNNSPLHF. CDR3 coding DNA: TGTGCCAGCAGGACAGGGACTAATAATTCACCCCTCCACTTT.

The chain recombines TRBV25-1 with TRBJ2-5; no clear D gene. V dropped 5 bases and J dropped 5 bases, with 21 bases sitting between them. Looked up from germline, CDR1 is MGHDK and CDR2 is SYGVNS. This CDR3 is built from 16 residues. The CDR3 loop is CASSLAETPGGETQYF. CDR3 DNA sequence: TGTGCCAGCAGTTTGGCCGAGACTCCAGGTGGCGAGACCCAGTACTTC.

The rearrangement uses TRBV14 and TRBJ2-1, with D possibly being TRBD2 (6 bases). Trimming removed 0 bases from V and 8 bases from J, with 8 bases in between. The CDR3 runs 13 residues. Germline CDR1 SGHDN, CDR2 FVKESK. CDR3 residues: CASSQDPGDEQFF. As DNA, the CDR3 is TGTGCCAGCAGCCAAGATCCGGGAGATGAGCAGTTCTTC.